The TCR beta chain described here comes from a study of cytomegalovirus exposure and HLA in healthy donors. Turning to the study itself: In a later analysis, it was reported that the 110 or so validation repertoires had been produced on the same platform as the roughly 700 repertoires belonging to the first cohort.

Findings and limits, study-wide: Despite most TCR sequences being rare, some public TCRs occurred in many donors.

Method: immunoSEQ multiplex PCR; TCRdb's copy keeps in-frame clones and lacks some. This sample carries about 53,000 clones, 92% of them seen once, and the ten largest clones take 1.4% to 1.5%. Germline V gene lookup returns CDR1 LNHDA and CDR2 SQIVND (reference sequence). The ends were cut back, 4 bases at V and 6 bases at J, with 13 bases in the middle. The CDR3 spans 13 residues. In regard to this clone: As yet, its antigen is unknown.

This sequence was found in a man aged 18 to 30 in good health and CMV-seronegative. The chain joins TRBV19 to TRBJ2-7; TRBD1 might be the D (6 bases). Sample: PBMCs. The CDR3 coding sequence is TGTGCCAGTAGTAACGCACAGGGATCCGAGCAGTACTTC. It is translated as CASSNAQGSEQYF. The whole variable domain, remainder taken from reference TRBV19 and TRBJ2-7, is DGGITQSPKYLFRKEGQNVTLSCEQNLNHDAMYWYRQDPGQGLRLIYYSQIVNDFQKGDIAEGYSVSREKKESFPLTVTSAQKNPTAFYLCASSNAQGSEQYFGPGTRLTVT.